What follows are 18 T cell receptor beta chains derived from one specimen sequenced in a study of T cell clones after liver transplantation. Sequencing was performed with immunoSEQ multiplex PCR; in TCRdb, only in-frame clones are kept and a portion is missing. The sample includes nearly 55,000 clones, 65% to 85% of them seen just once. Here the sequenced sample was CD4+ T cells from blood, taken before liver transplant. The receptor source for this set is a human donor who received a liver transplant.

The CDR3 nucleotides read TGTGCCAGCAGTGGCCCCGGGACAGGGTTATCCTACGAGCAGTACTTC. Translating it yields CASSGPGTGLSYEQYF. The rearrangement uses TRBV28 and TRBJ2-7, with 9 nucleotides matching TRBD1. Germline V CDR1 and CDR2: MDHEN, SYDVKM. Losses at the gene ends were 5 bases for V and 1 base for J; bases not matched to a gene: 9. The length of the CDR3 is 16 residues. The whole variable domain, remainder taken from reference TRBV28 and TRBJ2-7, is DVKVTQSSRYLVKRTGEKVFLECVQDMDHENMFWYRQDPGLGLRLIYFSYDVKMKEKGDIPEGYSVSREKKERFSLILESASTNQTSMYLCASSGPGTGLSYEQYFGPGTRLTVT.

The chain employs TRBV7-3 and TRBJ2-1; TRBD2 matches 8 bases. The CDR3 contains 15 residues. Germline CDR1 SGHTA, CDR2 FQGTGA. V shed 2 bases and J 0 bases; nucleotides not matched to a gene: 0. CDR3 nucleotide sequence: TGTGCCAGCAGCTTAGGGACTAGCTCCTACAATGAGCAGTTCTTC. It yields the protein CASSLGTSSYNEQFF.

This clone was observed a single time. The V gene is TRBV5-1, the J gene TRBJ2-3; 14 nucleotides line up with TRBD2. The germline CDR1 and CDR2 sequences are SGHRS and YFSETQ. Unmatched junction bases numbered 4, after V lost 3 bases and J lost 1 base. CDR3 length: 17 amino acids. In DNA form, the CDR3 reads TGCGCCAGCAGCTCGGGACTAGCGGGAGCAGGCACAGATACGCAGTATTTT. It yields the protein CASSSGLAGAGTDTQYF.

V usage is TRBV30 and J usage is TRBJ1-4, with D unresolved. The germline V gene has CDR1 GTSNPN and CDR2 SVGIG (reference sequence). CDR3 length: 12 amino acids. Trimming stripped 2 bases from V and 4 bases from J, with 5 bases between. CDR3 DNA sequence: TGTGCCTGGAGTTCGGTTAATGAAAAACTGTTTTTT. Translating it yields CAWSSVNEKLFF.

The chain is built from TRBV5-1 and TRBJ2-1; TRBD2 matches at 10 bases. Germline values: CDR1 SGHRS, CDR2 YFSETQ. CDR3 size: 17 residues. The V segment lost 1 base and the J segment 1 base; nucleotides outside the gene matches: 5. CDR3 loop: CASSLSSGGNSYNEQFF. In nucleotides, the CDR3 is TGCGCCAGCAGCTTGTCTAGCGGGGGTAATTCCTACAATGAGCAGTTCTTC.

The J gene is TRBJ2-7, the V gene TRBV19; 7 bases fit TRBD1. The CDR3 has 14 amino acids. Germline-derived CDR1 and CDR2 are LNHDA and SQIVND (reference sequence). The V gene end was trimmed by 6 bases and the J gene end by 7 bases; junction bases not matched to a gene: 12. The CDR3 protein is CASSNTRDSKEQYF. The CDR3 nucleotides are TGTGCCAGTAGCAATACCCGGGACAGTAAGGAGCAGTACTTC.

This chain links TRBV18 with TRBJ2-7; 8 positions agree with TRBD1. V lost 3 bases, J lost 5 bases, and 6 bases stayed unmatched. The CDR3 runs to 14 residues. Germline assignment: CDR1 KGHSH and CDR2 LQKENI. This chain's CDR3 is CASSPGQGDNEQYF. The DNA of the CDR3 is TGTGCCAGCTCACCCGGACAGGGAGATAACGAGCAGTACTTC.

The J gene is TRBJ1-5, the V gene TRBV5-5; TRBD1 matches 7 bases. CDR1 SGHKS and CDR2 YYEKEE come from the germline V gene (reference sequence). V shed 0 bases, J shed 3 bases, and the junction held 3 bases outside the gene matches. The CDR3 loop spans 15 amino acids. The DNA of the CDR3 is TGTGCCAGCAGCTTGGCCGGGACAGACAATCAGCCCCAGCATTTT. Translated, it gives CASSLAGTDNQPQHF.

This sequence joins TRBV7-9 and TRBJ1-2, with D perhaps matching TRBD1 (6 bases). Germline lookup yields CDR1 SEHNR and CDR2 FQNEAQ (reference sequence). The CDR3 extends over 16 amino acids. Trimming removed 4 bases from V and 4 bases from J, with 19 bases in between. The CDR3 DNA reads TGTGCCAGCAGCTCGCTCCGGGGGGCTCGCGGCTATGGCTACACCTTC. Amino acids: CASSSLRGARGYGYTF.

The CDR3 loop reads CASSLITPSGEDSGNTIYF. The CDR3 bases are TGTGCCAGCAGCTTAATCACCCCCTCGGGTGAAGACTCTGGAAACACCATATATTTT. This chain links TRBV7-9 with TRBJ1-3; unclear D gene. V was shortened by 2 bases and J by 0 bases, with 20 bases between the two germline ends. From germline, CDR1 is SEHNR and CDR2 FQNEAQ (reference sequence). CDR3 length equals 19 residues.

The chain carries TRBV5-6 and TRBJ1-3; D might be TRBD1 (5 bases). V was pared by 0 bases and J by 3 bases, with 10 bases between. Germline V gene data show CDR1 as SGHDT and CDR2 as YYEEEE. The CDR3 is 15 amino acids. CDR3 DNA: TGTGCCAGCAGCTTGGGCAGGGTGATTGGAAACACCATATATTTT. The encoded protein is CASSLGRVIGNTIYF. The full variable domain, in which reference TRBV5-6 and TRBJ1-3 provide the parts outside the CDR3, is DAGVTQSPTHLIKTRGQQVTLRCSPKSGHDTVSWYQQALGQGPQFIFQYYEEEERQRGNFPDRFSGHQFPNYSSELNVNALLLGDSALYLCASSLGRVIGNTIYFGEGSWLTVV.

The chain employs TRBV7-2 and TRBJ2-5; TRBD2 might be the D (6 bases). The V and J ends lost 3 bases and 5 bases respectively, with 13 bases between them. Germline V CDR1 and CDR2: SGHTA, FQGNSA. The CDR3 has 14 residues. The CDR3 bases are TGTGCCAGCAGCTTTGGTGGAGGGTCGGAGACCCAGTACTTC. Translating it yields CASSFGGGSETQYF.

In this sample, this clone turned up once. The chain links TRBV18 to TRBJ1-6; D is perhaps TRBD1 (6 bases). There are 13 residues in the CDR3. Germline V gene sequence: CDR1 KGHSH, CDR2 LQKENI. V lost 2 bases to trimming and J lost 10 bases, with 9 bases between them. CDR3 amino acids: CASSPSGESPLHF. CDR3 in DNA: TGTGCCAGCTCACCATCAGGGGAATCACCCCTCCACTTT.

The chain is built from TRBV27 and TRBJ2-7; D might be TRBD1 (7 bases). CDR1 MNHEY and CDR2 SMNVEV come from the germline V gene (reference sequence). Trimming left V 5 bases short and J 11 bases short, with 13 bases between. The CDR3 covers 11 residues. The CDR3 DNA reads TGTGCCAGCAGTCTCAGGGGGGCGGAGTACTTC. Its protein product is CASSLRGAEYF.

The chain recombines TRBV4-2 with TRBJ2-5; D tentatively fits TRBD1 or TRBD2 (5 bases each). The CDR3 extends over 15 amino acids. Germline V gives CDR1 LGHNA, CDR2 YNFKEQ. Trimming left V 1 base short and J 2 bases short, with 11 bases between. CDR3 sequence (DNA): TGTGCCAGCAGCCAAGTTGGGACCGGGCAAGAGACCCAGTACTTC. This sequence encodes CASSQVGTGQETQYF.

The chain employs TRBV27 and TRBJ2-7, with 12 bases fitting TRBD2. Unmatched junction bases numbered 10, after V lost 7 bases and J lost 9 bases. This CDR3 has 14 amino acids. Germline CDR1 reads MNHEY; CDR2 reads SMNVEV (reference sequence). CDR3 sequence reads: CASKRTSGTPGQYF. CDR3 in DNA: TGTGCCAGCAAACGGACTAGCGGGACCCCCGGGCAGTACTTC.

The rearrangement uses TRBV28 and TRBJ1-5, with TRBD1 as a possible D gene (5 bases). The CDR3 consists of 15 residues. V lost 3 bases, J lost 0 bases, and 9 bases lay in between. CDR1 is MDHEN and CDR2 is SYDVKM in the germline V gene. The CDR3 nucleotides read TGTGCCAGCAGTTTGGGGGGGATTAGCAATCAGCCCCAGCATTTT. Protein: CASSLGGISNQPQHF.

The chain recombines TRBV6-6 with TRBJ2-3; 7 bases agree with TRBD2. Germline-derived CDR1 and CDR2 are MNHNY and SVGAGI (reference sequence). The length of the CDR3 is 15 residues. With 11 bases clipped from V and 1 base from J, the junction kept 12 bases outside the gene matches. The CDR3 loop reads CAADGGRAGTDTQYF. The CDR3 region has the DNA TGTGCCGCCGACGGGGGGAGGGCCGGCACAGATACGCAGTATTTT.